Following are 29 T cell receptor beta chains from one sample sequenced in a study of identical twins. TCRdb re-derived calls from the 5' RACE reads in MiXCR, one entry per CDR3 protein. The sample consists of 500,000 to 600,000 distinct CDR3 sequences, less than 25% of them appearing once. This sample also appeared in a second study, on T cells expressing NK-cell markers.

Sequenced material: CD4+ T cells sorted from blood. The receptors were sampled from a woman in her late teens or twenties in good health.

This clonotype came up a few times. CDR3 coding DNA: TGTGCCAGCAGTTCATCGACAGGGAGCTATGGCTACACCTTC. Amino acids: CASSSSTGSYGYTF. The gene calls are TRBV12-3 or TRBV12-4 and TRBJ1-2, with TRBD1 matching 7 bases. This CDR3 region has 14 residues. J lost 4 bases, V lost 4 bases, and 6 bases had no gene match.

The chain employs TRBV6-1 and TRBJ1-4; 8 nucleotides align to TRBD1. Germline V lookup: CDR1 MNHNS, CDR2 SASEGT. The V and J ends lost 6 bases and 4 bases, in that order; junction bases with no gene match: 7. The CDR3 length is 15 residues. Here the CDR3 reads CASSLRGQINEKLFF. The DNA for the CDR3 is TGTGCCAGCAGCCTCAGGGGGCAGATTAATGAAAAACTGTTTTTT.

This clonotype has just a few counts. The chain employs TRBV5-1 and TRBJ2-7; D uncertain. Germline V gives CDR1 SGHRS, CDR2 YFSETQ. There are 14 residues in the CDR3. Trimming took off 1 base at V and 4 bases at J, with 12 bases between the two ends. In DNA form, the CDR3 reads TGCGCCAGCAGCTTGTCGGCTCCCCGTTACGAGCAGTACTTC. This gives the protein CASSLSAPRYEQYF.

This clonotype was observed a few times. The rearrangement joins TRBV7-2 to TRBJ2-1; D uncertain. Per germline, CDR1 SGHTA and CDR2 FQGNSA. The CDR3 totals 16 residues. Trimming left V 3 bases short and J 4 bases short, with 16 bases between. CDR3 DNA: TGTGCCAGCAGCTTCTTCCCCGGTACGTCTTACAATGAGCAGTTCTTC. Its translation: CASSFFPGTSYNEQFF.

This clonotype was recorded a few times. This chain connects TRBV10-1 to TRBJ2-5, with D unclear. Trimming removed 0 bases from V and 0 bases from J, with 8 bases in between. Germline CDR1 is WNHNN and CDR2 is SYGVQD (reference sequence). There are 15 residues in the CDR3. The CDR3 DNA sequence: TGCGCCAGCAGTGAGTCTGGTACAGACCAAGAGACCCAGTACTTC. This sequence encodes CASSESGTDQETQYF.

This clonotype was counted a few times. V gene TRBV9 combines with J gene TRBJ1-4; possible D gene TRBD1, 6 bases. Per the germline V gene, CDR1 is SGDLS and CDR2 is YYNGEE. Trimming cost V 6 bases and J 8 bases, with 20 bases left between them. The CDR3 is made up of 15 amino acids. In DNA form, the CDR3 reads TGTGCCAGCACCCGGGGGGGGGCAGGCGAGGAAAAACTGTTTTTT. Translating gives CASTRGGAGEEKLFF.

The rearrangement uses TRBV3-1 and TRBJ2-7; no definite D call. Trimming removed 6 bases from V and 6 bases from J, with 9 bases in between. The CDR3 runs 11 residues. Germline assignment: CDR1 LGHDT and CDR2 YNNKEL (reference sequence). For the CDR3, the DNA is TGTGCCAGCAGGCAGAGAGGCGAGCAGTACTTC. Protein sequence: CASRQRGEQYF.

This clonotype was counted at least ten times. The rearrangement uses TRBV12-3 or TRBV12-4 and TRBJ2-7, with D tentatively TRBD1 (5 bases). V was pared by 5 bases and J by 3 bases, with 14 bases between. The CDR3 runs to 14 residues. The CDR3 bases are TGTGCCAGCAGTGCACAAGGGCAGGGCTACGAGCAGTACTTC. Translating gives CASSAQGQGYEQYF.

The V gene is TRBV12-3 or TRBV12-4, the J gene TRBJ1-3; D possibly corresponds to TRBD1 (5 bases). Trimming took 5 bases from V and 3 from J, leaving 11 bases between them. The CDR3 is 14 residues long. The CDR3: CASSPGSNGNTIYF. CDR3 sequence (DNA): TGTGCCAGCAGTCCAGGGAGTAATGGAAACACCATATATTTT.

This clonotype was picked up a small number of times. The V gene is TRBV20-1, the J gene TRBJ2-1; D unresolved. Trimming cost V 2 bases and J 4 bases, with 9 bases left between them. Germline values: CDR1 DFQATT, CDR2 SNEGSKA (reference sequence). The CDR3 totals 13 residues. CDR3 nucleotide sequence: TGCAGTGCTAGAATCTCCTGGTACAATGAGCAGTTCTTC. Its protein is CSARISWYNEQFF.

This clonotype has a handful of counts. CDR3 nucleotides: TGTGCCAGCTCACCCGGACCCGCCGGACAGCCCCAGCATTTT. As protein: CASSPGPAGQPQHF. The J gene is TRBJ1-5, the V gene TRBV18; D call uncertain. The germline CDR1 and CDR2 sequences are KGHSH and LQKENI. There are 14 residues in the CDR3. The V gene lost 3 bases and the J gene lost 7 bases, with 13 bases spanning the gap.

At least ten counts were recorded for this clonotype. CDR3 bases: TGTGCCAGCAAGTCTTCGTCTGTTTTTAGCTCCTACGAGCAGTACTTC. This codes for CASKSSSVFSSYEQYF. The gene calls are TRBV6-1 and TRBJ2-7; D is undetermined. Trimming stripped 7 bases from V and 0 bases from J, with 19 bases between. The germline CDR1 and CDR2 sequences are MNHNS and SASEGT. The CDR3 has 16 amino acids.

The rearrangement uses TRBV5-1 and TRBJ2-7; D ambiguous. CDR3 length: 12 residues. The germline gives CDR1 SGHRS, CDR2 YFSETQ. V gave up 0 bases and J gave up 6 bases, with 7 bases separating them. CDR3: CASSLDNREQYF. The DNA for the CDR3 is TGCGCCAGCAGCTTGGATAACCGCGAGCAGTACTTC.

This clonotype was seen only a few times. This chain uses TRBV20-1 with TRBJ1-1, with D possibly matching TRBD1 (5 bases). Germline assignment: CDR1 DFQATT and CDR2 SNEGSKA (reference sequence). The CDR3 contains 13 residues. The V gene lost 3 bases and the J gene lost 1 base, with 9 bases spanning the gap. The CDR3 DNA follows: TGCAGTGCTAGGTTCGGGACGAACACTGAAGCTTTCTTT. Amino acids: CSARFGTNTEAFF.

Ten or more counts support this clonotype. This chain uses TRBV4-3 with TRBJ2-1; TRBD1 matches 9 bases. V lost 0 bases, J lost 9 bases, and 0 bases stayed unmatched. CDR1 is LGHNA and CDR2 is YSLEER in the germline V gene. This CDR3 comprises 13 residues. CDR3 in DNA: TGCGCCAGCAGCCAAGAGACAGGGGGTGAGCAGTTCTTC. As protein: CASSQETGGEQFF.

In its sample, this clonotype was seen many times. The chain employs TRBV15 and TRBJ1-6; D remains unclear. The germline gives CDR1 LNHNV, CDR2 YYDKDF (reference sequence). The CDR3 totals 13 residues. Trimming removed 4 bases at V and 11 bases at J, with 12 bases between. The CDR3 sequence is CATSNSWNTPLHF. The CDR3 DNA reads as TGTGCCACCAGCAACTCGTGGAACACACCCCTCCACTTT.

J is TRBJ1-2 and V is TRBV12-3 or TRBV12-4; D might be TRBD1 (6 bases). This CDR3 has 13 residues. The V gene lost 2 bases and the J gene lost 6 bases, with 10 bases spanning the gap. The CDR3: CASSLQGSNGYTF. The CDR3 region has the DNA TGTGCCAGCAGTTTACAGGGGAGCAATGGCTACACCTTC.

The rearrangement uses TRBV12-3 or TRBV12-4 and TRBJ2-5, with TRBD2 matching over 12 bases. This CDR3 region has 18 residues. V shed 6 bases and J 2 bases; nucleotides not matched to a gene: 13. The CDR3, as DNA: TGTGCCAGCAGCCCGGCGTCTAGCGGGGGGGCGGCGCAAGAGACCCAGTACTTC. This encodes CASSPASSGGAAQETQYF.

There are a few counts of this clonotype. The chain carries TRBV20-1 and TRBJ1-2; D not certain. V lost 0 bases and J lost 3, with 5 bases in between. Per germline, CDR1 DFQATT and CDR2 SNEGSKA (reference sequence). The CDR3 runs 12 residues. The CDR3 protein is CSARDGDYGYTF. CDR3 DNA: TGCAGTGCTAGAGATGGGGACTATGGCTACACCTTC.

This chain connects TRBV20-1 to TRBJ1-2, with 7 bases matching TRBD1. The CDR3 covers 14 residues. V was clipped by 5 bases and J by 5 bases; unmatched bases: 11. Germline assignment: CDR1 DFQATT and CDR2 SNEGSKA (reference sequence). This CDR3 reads CSAAAQGMGYGYTF. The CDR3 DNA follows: TGCAGTGCTGCTGCACAGGGGATGGGATATGGCTACACCTTC.

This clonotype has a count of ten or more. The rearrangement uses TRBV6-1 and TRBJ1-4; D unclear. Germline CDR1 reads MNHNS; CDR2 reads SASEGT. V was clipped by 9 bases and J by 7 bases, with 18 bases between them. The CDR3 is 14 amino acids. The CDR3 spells CASMTGSEAEKLFF. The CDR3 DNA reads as TGTGCCAGTATGACTGGGTCTGAGGCTGAAAAACTGTTTTTT.

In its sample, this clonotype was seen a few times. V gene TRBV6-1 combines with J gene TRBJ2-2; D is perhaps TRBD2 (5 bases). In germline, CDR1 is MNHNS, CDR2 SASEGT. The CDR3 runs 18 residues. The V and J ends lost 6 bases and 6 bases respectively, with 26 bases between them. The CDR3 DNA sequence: TGTGCCAGCAGGCGCAGTCGGACTTCCTTTTATGAGTCCGGGGAGCTGTTTTTT. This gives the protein CASRRSRTSFYESGELFF.

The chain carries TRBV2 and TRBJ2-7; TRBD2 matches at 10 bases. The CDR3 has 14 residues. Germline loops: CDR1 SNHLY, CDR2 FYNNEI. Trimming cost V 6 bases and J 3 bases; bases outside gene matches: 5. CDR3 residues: CASSILAGLYEQYF. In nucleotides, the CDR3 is TGTGCCAGCAGCATACTAGCGGGGCTCTACGAGCAGTACTTC.

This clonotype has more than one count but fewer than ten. The CDR3 region has the DNA TGTGCCAGCAGTTACAGTCAGGTCATGGAGCAGTTCTTC. Amino acid sequence: CASSYSQVMEQFF. The rearrangement uses TRBV6-5 and TRBJ2-1; D is unclear. The CDR3 contains 13 residues. Germline V gene lookup returns CDR1 MNHEY and CDR2 SVGAGI. Trimming stripped 2 bases from V and 10 bases from J, with 12 bases between.

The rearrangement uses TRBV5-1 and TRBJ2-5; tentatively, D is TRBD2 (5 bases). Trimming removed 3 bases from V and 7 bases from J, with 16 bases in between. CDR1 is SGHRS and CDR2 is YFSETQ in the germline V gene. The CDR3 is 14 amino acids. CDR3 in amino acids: CASSSLGLEGTQYF. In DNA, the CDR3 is TGCGCCAGCAGCTCCCTCGGACTCGAAGGGACCCAGTACTTC.

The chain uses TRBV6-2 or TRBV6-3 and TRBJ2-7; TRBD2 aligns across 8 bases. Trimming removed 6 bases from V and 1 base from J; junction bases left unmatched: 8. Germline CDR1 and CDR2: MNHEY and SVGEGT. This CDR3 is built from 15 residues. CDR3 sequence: CASRYLAGGSYEQYF. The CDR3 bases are TGTGCCAGCAGATATCTTGCGGGAGGTTCCTACGAGCAGTACTTC.

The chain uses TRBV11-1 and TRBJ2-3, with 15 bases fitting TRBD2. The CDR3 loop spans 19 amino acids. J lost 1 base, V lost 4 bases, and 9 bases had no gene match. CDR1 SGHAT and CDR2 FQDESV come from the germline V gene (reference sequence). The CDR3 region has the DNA TGTGCCAGCAGCTCCCGGACTAGCGGGGGGGCTCGTGGCACAGATACGCAGTATTTT. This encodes CASSSRTSGGARGTDTQYF.

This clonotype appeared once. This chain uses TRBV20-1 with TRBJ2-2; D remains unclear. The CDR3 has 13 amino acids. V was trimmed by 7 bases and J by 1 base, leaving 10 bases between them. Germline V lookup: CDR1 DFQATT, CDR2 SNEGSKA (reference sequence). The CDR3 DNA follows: TGCAGTGTATTATCGCGGAACACCGGGGAGCTGTTTTTT. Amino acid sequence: CSVLSRNTGELFF.

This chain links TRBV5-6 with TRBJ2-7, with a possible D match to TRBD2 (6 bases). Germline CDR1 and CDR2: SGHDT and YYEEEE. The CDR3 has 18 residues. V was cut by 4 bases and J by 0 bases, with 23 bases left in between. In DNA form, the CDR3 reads TGTGCCAGCAGCCTACTTGGAGCTAGCGTCAGGAGCTCCTACGAGCAGTACTTC. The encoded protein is CASSLLGASVRSSYEQYF.